These T cell receptor beta chains were read from a single sample in a study of Graves' ophthalmopathy and Graves' hyperthyroidism. Using its own MiXCR run on the multiplex PCR reads, TCRdb lists one record per CDR3 protein. The sample holds 200,000 to 300,000 distinct CDR3 sequences, around 42% seen once. Material: peripheral blood. The receptors shown here come from an adult man with Graves' ophthalmopathy. Both conserved end residues are part of each CDR3. D genes are given only for firm matches. The listing skips clone size in some rows; elsewhere it reads once, few, many or a size class.

j_call: TRBJ2-6; v_call: TRBV29-1; clone_size: NA; d_call: NA; cdr3_nt: TGCAGCGTACGAGCAGGGGCGGGTATCTCTGGGGCCAACGTCCTGACTTTC; cdr3_aa: CSVRAGAGISGANVLTF
j_call: TRBJ1-1; v_call: TRBV12-3/TRBV12-4; clone_size: few; d_call: NA; cdr3_nt: TGTGCCAGCAGCGGGGACGGGACTGAAGCTTTCTTT; cdr3_aa: CASSGDGTEAFF
j_call: TRBJ2-2; v_call: TRBV7-3; clone_size: few; d_call: TRBD2; cdr3_nt: TGTGCCAGCAGCTCGAGCGGGAGGGGCGGGGAGCTGTTTTTT; cdr3_aa: CASSSSGRGGELFF
j_call: TRBJ1-5; v_call: TRBV20-1; clone_size: NA; d_call: NA; cdr3_nt: TGCAGTGCTAGAGATCCTCTCGCAGGGGCCGAGCATTTT; cdr3_aa: CSARDPLAGAEHF
j_call: TRBJ2-7; v_call: TRBV7-9; clone_size: NA; d_call: TRBD1; cdr3_nt: TGTGCCAGCAGCTTATTCGGACAGGGGCGGCACGAGCAGTACTTC; cdr3_aa: CASSLFGQGRHEQYF
j_call: TRBJ2-2; v_call: TRBV7-2; clone_size: NA; d_call: TRBD2; cdr3_nt: TGTGCCAGCAGCGCCACAGCGGGGGACCGGGAGCTGTTTTTT; cdr3_aa: CASSATAGDRELFF
j_call: TRBJ1-6; v_call: TRBV7-9; clone_size: NA; d_call: NA; cdr3_nt: TGTGCCAGCAGCTTAAGAGGGGTTACAGATTCACCCCTCCACTTT; cdr3_aa: CASSLRGVTDSPLHF
j_call: TRBJ1-5; v_call: TRBV2; clone_size: few; d_call: NA; cdr3_nt: TGTGCCAGCAGGCAGCCCTTTAATCAGCCCCAGCATTTT; cdr3_aa: CASRQPFNQPQHF
j_call: TRBJ1-2; v_call: TRBV12-3/TRBV12-4; clone_size: few; d_call: NA; cdr3_nt: TGTGCCAGCAGTGACACAGTCCTTTATGGCTACACCTTC; cdr3_aa: CASSDTVLYGYTF
j_call: TRBJ1-1; v_call: TRBV7-2; clone_size: NA; d_call: NA; cdr3_nt: TGTGCCAGCAGCCAAGAGCCATGGAACACTGAAGCTTTCTTT; cdr3_aa: CASSQEPWNTEAFF
j_call: TRBJ2-5; v_call: TRBV20-1; clone_size: few; d_call: NA; cdr3_nt: TGCAGTGCTAAGGGACCGAGCCAAGAGACCCAGTACTTC; cdr3_aa: CSAKGPSQETQYF
j_call: TRBJ1-1; v_call: TRBV19; clone_size: NA; d_call: NA; cdr3_nt: TGTGCCAGTAGTATATATGGGGGTACTGAAGCTTTCTTT; cdr3_aa: CASSIYGGTEAFF
j_call: TRBJ1-2; v_call: TRBV28; clone_size: NA; d_call: NA; cdr3_nt: TGTGCCAGCAGAGCAACAGGGTTCTATGGCTACACCTTC; cdr3_aa: CASRATGFYGYTF
j_call: TRBJ1-2; v_call: TRBV20-1; clone_size: NA; d_call: TRBD1; cdr3_nt: TGCAGTGCTAGCTCCCCGACAGGGCTGGCCTATGGCTACACCTTC; cdr3_aa: CSASSPTGLAYGYTF
j_call: TRBJ2-3; v_call: TRBV24-1; clone_size: NA; d_call: NA; cdr3_nt: TGTGCCACCAGTGATTCCAGGACCACAGATACGCAGTATTTT; cdr3_aa: CATSDSRTTDTQYF
j_call: TRBJ1-3; v_call: TRBV25-1; clone_size: few; d_call: NA; cdr3_nt: TGTGCCAGCAGTGAATTAGGCAGGGGTGGAAACACCATATATTTT; cdr3_aa: CASSELGRGGNTIYF
j_call: TRBJ2-7; v_call: TRBV10-3; clone_size: NA; d_call: NA; cdr3_nt: TGTGCCAGCAGTTTGCCCCGGAAGGTTTCCTACGAGCAGTACTTC; cdr3_aa: CASSLPRKVSYEQYF
j_call: TRBJ1-3; v_call: TRBV7-2; clone_size: many; d_call: NA; cdr3_nt: TGTGCCAGCAGCTTAGACGAGGGGACGCCTGGAAACACCATATATTTT; cdr3_aa: CASSLDEGTPGNTIYF
j_call: TRBJ1-2; v_call: TRBV27; clone_size: NA; d_call: NA; cdr3_nt: TGTGCCAGCAGTTTAGCCCGATGGCGCTATGGCTACACCTTC; cdr3_aa: CASSLARWRYGYTF
j_call: TRBJ2-7; v_call: TRBV3-1; clone_size: once; d_call: NA; cdr3_nt: TGTGCCAGCAGCACTCTGGACTCCCGTAACGGGCAGTACTTC; cdr3_aa: CASSTLDSRNGQYF
j_call: TRBJ1-4; v_call: TRBV7-8; clone_size: NA; d_call: NA; cdr3_nt: TGTGCCAGCAGAGAAAGGCGTTTTGCAACTAATGAAAAACTGTTTTTT; cdr3_aa: CASRERRFATNEKLFF
j_call: TRBJ2-7; v_call: TRBV4-1; clone_size: NA; d_call: TRBD2; cdr3_nt: TGCGCCAGCAGCCAAGAATCTAGCGGCGCCTACGAGCAGTACTTC; cdr3_aa: CASSQESSGAYEQYF
j_call: TRBJ1-2; v_call: TRBV27; clone_size: NA; d_call: NA; cdr3_nt: TGTGCCAGCAGTTTATCGAAACAGGGACGTGGCTACACCTTC; cdr3_aa: CASSLSKQGRGYTF
j_call: TRBJ2-7; v_call: TRBV5-8; clone_size: NA; d_call: NA; cdr3_nt: TGTGCCAGCGCAGTGAACTACGAGCAGTACTTC; cdr3_aa: CASAVNYEQYF
j_call: TRBJ1-2; v_call: TRBV10-3; clone_size: NA; d_call: NA; cdr3_nt: TGTGTCATCAGTGAGTCAGGGCAGTTCTCCTATGGCTACACCTTC; cdr3_aa: CVISESGQFSYGYTF
j_call: TRBJ1-4; v_call: TRBV2; clone_size: NA; d_call: TRBD1; cdr3_nt: TGTGCCAGCATAGGAGGACAGGGAATTAATGAAAAACTGTTTTTT; cdr3_aa: CASIGGQGINEKLFF
j_call: TRBJ2-7; v_call: TRBV5-5; clone_size: NA; d_call: NA; cdr3_nt: TGTGCCAGCAGCTTGGTACACGGGCTGGGGAACGAGCAGTACTTC; cdr3_aa: CASSLVHGLGNEQYF
j_call: TRBJ2-5; v_call: TRBV19; clone_size: NA; d_call: TRBD1; cdr3_nt: TGTGCCAGTAGGAAGACAGGGGAAGAGACCCAGTACTTC; cdr3_aa: CASRKTGEETQYF
j_call: TRBJ1-2; v_call: TRBV9; clone_size: few; d_call: TRBD1; cdr3_nt: TGTGCCAGCAGCTTAACGGGACAGTCTACCTTC; cdr3_aa: CASSLTGQSTF
j_call: TRBJ2-5; v_call: TRBV20-1; clone_size: once; d_call: TRBD2; cdr3_nt: TGCAGTGCTGGGTGGACTAGCGCAGAGACCCAGTACTTC; cdr3_aa: CSAGWTSAETQYF
j_call: TRBJ2-6; v_call: TRBV5-1; clone_size: few; d_call: NA; cdr3_nt: TGCGCCAGCAGCTTGGTAATGGGCTCTGGGGCCAACGTCCTGACTTTC; cdr3_aa: CASSLVMGSGANVLTF
j_call: TRBJ2-7; v_call: TRBV5-1; clone_size: once; d_call: NA; cdr3_nt: TGCGCCAGCAGTTCCATTCCGAGCTCCTACGAGCAGTACTTC; cdr3_aa: CASSSIPSSYEQYF
j_call: TRBJ1-4; v_call: TRBV7-9; clone_size: NA; d_call: NA; cdr3_nt: TGTGCCAGCAGCGAGGGCGCAACTAATGAAAAACTGTTTTTT; cdr3_aa: CASSEGATNEKLFF
j_call: TRBJ2-2; v_call: TRBV20-1; clone_size: NA; d_call: TRBD2; cdr3_nt: TGCAGTGCTAGAGATTATGGGGGACTAGCAGACAACACCGGGGAGCTGTTTTTT; cdr3_aa: CSARDYGGLADNTGELFF
j_call: TRBJ2-6; v_call: TRBV19; clone_size: few; d_call: TRBD2; cdr3_nt: TGTGCCAGTAGTATGTCCCTCCCTAGCGGACCATCTGGGGCCAACGTCCTGACTTTC; cdr3_aa: CASSMSLPSGPSGANVLTF
j_call: TRBJ1-4; v_call: TRBV2; clone_size: NA; d_call: NA; cdr3_nt: TGTGCCAGCAGTGAGGTCAGGGGTGGAAAACTGTTTTTT; cdr3_aa: CASSEVRGGKLFF
j_call: TRBJ2-6; v_call: TRBV12-3/TRBV12-4; clone_size: NA; d_call: NA; cdr3_nt: TGTGCCAGCAGCTGGATGGGGGGAGATGGGGCCAACGTCCTGACTTTC; cdr3_aa: CASSWMGGDGANVLTF